Presented here are 29 T cell receptor beta chains from one specimen sequenced in a study of T cells in narcolepsy (dated by TCRdb to 2016 to 2019). Receptors were amplified or captured by the immunoSEQ multiplex PCR assay. Drawn from immuneACCESS, this table holds only the in-frame rearrangements with V and J called that TCRdb kept. Clones are partly lost; checked studies trace under half to an unresolved V gene and leave the rest unexplained. The sample table lists tens of thousands of clones, 87% of them with a count of one. The ten top clones hold roughly 1% of the sample. The sequenced sample consisted of memory (CD45RA-) CD4+ T cells from blood. The sample's cell subset or site, from its label and the paper: memory T cells sorted ex vivo from peripheral blood. These receptors originate from a human donor in good health.

The chain employs TRBV18 and TRBJ2-2, with 8 bases fitting TRBD1. This CDR3 is built from 17 residues. CDR1 and CDR2 (germline): KGHSH, LQKENI. V was clipped by 8 bases and J by 0 bases; unmatched bases: 11. CDR3 amino acids: CASRSDRDLANTGELFF. Here the CDR3 DNA reads TGTGCCAGCCGATCGGACAGGGACCTCGCGAACACCGGGGAGCTGTTTTTT.

The chain employs TRBV5-4 and TRBJ2-1; no reliable D call. The CDR3 is 11 amino acids. The V and J ends lost 3 bases and 10 bases respectively, with 8 bases between them. Germline assignment: CDR1 SGHNT and CDR2 YYREEE (reference sequence). CDR3: CASSSWGEQFF. The CDR3 nucleotides are TGTGCCAGCAGCTCCTGGGGAGAGCAGTTCTTC.

This sequence joins TRBV6-1 and TRBJ1-5, with 9 positions matching TRBD1. Losses at the gene ends were 3 bases for V and 4 bases for J; bases not matched to a gene: 7. CDR3 length: 16 residues. Germline CDR1 and CDR2: MNHNS and SASEGT. For the CDR3, the DNA is TGTGCCAGCAGTGACCTTACAGGGGGCCTTAATCAGCCCCAGCATTTT. It encodes CASSDLTGGLNQPQHF.

The CDR3 spells CAISASGVETQYF. As DNA, the CDR3 is TGTGCCATCAGCGCTAGCGGGGTAGAAACGCAGTATTTT. The V call is TRBV10-3, the J call TRBJ2-3; 9 nucleotides agree with TRBD2. Germline trimming cut 6 bases from V and 9 bases from J; bases unmatched to any gene: 7. The CDR3 length is 13 residues. Germline CDR1 is ENHRY and CDR2 is SYGVKD.

The chain is built from TRBV10-1 and TRBJ2-3; TRBD2 aligns across 10 bases. CDR3 length equals 15 residues. V shed 5 bases and J 6 bases; nucleotides not matched to a gene: 8. Germline lookup yields CDR1 WNHNN and CDR2 SYGVQD (reference sequence). The chain's CDR3 is CASSSLAGAWDTQYF. DNA for the CDR3: TGCGCCAGCAGTAGCCTAGCGGGGGCTTGGGATACGCAGTATTTT.

The chain couples TRBV5-4 to TRBJ1-2; D is possibly TRBD1 (5 bases). This CDR3 has 13 residues. Germline assignment: CDR1 SGHNT and CDR2 YYREEE (reference sequence). Trimming stripped 2 bases from V and 2 bases from J, with 7 bases between. CDR3 nucleotides: TGTGCCAGCAGCTTAGAGGGGAACTATGGCTACACCTTC. This encodes CASSLEGNYGYTF.

In its sample, this clone is medium-sized. The chain recombines TRBV21-1 with TRBJ1-1; TRBD1 is taken as the D call from the table, unchecked against the DNA. TRBV21-1 constitutes a pseudogene. This CDR3 has 14 amino acids. This chain's CDR3 is CASSKGRAPTEAFF. The CDR3 DNA sequence: TGTGCCAGCAGCAAGGGCAGGGCCCCCACTGAAGCTTTCTTT.

This clone was counted only a few times. For the CDR3, the DNA is TGTGCCAGCAGCTTAGCGAGGGGCCGGGAGGAGGCTTTCTTT. It yields the protein CASSLARGREEAFF. This sequence joins TRBV7-9 and TRBJ1-1; D is perhaps TRBD1 (5 bases). CDR1 is SEHNR and CDR2 is FQNEAQ in the germline V gene (reference sequence). This CDR3 is 14 amino acids long. V was clipped by 0 bases and J by 11 bases, with 16 bases between them. The whole variable domain, filled in from reference TRBV7-9 and TRBJ1-1, reads DTGVSQNPRHKITKRGQNVTFRCDPISEHNRLYWYRQTLGQGPEFLTYFQNEAQLEKSRLLSDRFSAERPKGSFSTLEIQRTEQGDSAMYLCASSLARGREEAFFGQGTRLTVV.

This chain connects TRBV6-5 to TRBJ1-5; tentative D call: TRBD1 (5 bases). This CDR3 contains 16 residues. Trimming shortened V by 0 bases and J by 0 bases, and 9 bases separated the two germline ends. The germline gives CDR1 MNHEY, CDR2 SVGAGI. CDR3 sequence (DNA): TGTGCCAGCAGTTACTCGGGGGGGGGTAGCAATCAGCCCCAGCATTTT. It yields the protein CASSYSGGGSNQPQHF.

The chain carries TRBV25-1 and TRBJ1-1, with a possible D match to TRBD1 (5 bases). The CDR3 is 14 amino acids. Germline CDR1 and CDR2: MGHDK and SYGVNS. Trimming shortened V by 6 bases and J by 1 base, and 12 bases separated the two germline ends. CDR3 coding DNA: TGTGCCAGCAGAGCCGCCGGGGGGAACACTGAAGCTTTCTTT. It codes for CASRAAGGNTEAFF.

The chain has TRBV28 and TRBJ1-2; D is unclear. Germline V lookup: CDR1 MDHEN, CDR2 SYDVKM. This CDR3 has 15 amino acids. The V end lost 4 bases, the J end lost 0 bases, and 12 bases lay between the germline ends. CDR3 in amino acids: CASSSPRRANYGYTF. The CDR3 DNA reads TGTGCCAGCAGTTCCCCCCGGAGAGCTAACTATGGCTACACCTTC.

The chain has TRBV6-4 and TRBJ2-1; D remains ambiguous. The germline V and J ends were trimmed by 0 bases and 0 bases, with 9 bases remaining between them. This CDR3 has 16 amino acids. Germline V lookup: CDR1 MRHNA, CDR2 SNTAGT. CDR3 loop: CASSDSASNSYNEQFF. CDR3 coding DNA: TGTGCCAGCAGTGACTCGGCTAGTAACTCCTACAATGAGCAGTTCTTC.

This chain links TRBV7-9 with TRBJ1-5; D ambiguous. The CDR3 has 15 residues. V lost 5 bases, J lost 4 bases, and 15 bases lay in between. In germline, CDR1 is SEHNR, CDR2 FQNEAQ (reference sequence). CDR3 protein: CASSADHRANQPQHF. For the CDR3, the DNA is TGTGCCAGCAGCGCCGACCACCGTGCAAATCAGCCCCAGCATTTT.

To note about this clone: The junction and the germline gene differ at one end; a read error may be behind it. The rearrangement uses TRBV30 and TRBJ2-1; the D call may be TRBD1 or TRBD2 (6 bases each). There are 15 residues in the CDR3. Germline V gene data show CDR1 as GTSNPN and CDR2 as SVGIG (reference sequence). CDR3 DNA: TGTGCCTGGAGCGTCAGGGGACTCACCTACAATGAGCGGTTCTTC. It yields the protein CAWSVRGLTYNERFF.

The chain has TRBV7-2 and TRBJ2-3; D gene uncertain. Germline values: CDR1 SGHTA, CDR2 FQGNSA. V lost 1 base and J lost 2, with 7 bases in between. The CDR3 sequence is 14 residues long. The CDR3 coding sequence is TGTGCCAGCAGCTTAGAGCTGGACACAGATACGCAGTATTTT. The encoded protein is CASSLELDTDTQYF.

The chain uses TRBV30 and TRBJ1-4; 9 bases are shared with TRBD1. Germline V gene data show CDR1 as GTSNPN and CDR2 as SVGIG (reference sequence). V was clipped by 5 bases and J by 7 bases; unmatched bases: 5. The length of the CDR3 is 13 residues. Here the CDR3 DNA reads TGTGCCTGGGGTGACAGGGGGGTTGAAAAACTGTTTTTT. This encodes CAWGDRGVEKLFF.

The chain is built from TRBV28 and TRBJ1-3; D ambiguous. The CDR3 is 14 residues long. Germline V lookup: CDR1 MDHEN, CDR2 SYDVKM. Trimming cost V 7 bases and J 4 bases, with 14 bases left between them. The DNA of the CDR3 is TGTGCCAGCATCGCTGGGAGTGAGGGAAACACCATATATTTT. It encodes CASIAGSEGNTIYF.

The genes are TRBV27 and TRBJ1-5; a weak D match, TRBD1 (6 bases). V lost 6 bases to trimming and J lost 6 bases, with 15 bases between them. This CDR3 contains 14 residues. Per germline, CDR1 MNHEY and CDR2 SMNVEV (reference sequence). CDR3 sequence: CASRNQGSSQPQHF. The DNA for the CDR3 is TGTGCCAGCAGGAATCAGGGGTCCAGTCAGCCCCAGCATTTT.

The genes are TRBV11-3 and TRBJ1-1; TRBD1 matches at 7 bases. With V trimmed by 5 bases and J by 0 bases, 6 bases remained unmatched. CDR1 and CDR2 from the germline V gene are SGHNT and YENEEA. The CDR3 spans 15 residues. Written as DNA, the CDR3 is TGTGCCAGCAGCCCACGGACAGGAATGAACACTGAAGCTTTCTTT. Residues: CASSPRTGMNTEAFF.

The V gene is TRBV7-9, the J gene TRBJ2-4; TRBD1 might be the D (6 bases). The V gene's germline CDR1 is SEHNR and CDR2 FQNEAQ (reference sequence). The V gene lost 5 bases and the J gene lost 2 bases, with 7 bases spanning the gap. The CDR3 covers 13 residues. The CDR3 loop is CASSQGTKNIQYF. The DNA for the CDR3 is TGTGCCAGCAGCCAGGGGACCAAAAACATTCAGTACTTC. The whole variable domain, filled in from reference TRBV7-9 and TRBJ2-4, reads DTGVSQNPRHKITKRGQNVTFRCDPISEHNRLYWYRQTLGQGPEFLTYFQNEAQLEKSRLLSDRFSAERPKGSFSTLEIQRTEQGDSAMYLCASSQGTKNIQYFGAGTRLSVL.

The V gene is TRBV11-2, the J gene TRBJ1-3, with D perhaps matching TRBD1 (5 bases). The CDR3 length is 14 residues. CDR1 is SGHAT, CDR2 FQNNGV, per germline. Trimming pared 4 bases from V and 2 bases from J, leaving 9 bases between. CDR3: CASSSRVTGNTIYF. The CDR3 bases are TGTGCCAGCAGCTCCAGGGTAACTGGAAACACCATATATTTT.

The rearrangement uses TRBV9 and TRBJ2-5, with D possibly TRBD2 on 6 matching bases. The tail of the sequence fits TRBJ2-7 better, so the J call may be wrong. This CDR3 spans 15 amino acids. Germline loops: CDR1 SGDLS, CDR2 YYNGEE. This chain's CDR3 is CASSAHSGSSYEQYF. For the CDR3, the DNA is TGTGCCAGCAGCGCTCATAGCGGATCTTCCTACGAGCAGTACTTC.

This chain uses TRBV6-1 with TRBJ1-2; 8 positions match TRBD1. Trimming took 8 bases from V and 8 from J; bases not matched to a gene: 13. The CDR3 has 14 residues. Per the germline V gene, CDR1 is MNHNS and CDR2 is SASEGT. The CDR3 sequence: CASAEDQGARGYTF. The CDR3, as DNA: TGTGCCAGCGCAGAAGATCAGGGGGCGAGAGGCTACACCTTC.

This chain uses TRBV5-1 with TRBJ2-3; 10 nucleotides align to TRBD2. Germline CDR1 reads SGHRS; CDR2 reads YFSETQ. The CDR3 consists of 16 residues. V shed 3 bases, J shed 2 bases, and the junction held 6 bases outside the gene matches. This CDR3 reads CASSSLSGRPTDTQYF. CDR3 bases: TGCGCCAGCAGCTCCCTTAGCGGGAGGCCCACAGATACGCAGTATTTT.

The CDR3: CASSLGGLTYNEQFF. CDR3 DNA sequence: TGTGCCAGCAGCTTGGGGGGATTGACCTACAATGAGCAGTTCTTC. This chain links TRBV9 with TRBJ2-1; the D gene is possibly TRBD2 (6 bases). This CDR3 is 15 amino acids long. Trimming pared 4 bases from V and 2 bases from J, leaving 13 bases between. Per the germline V gene, CDR1 is SGDLS and CDR2 is YYNGEE.

CDR3: CSVQDRGLREKLFF. As DNA, the CDR3 is TGCAGCGTCCAAGACAGGGGGCTTCGTGAAAAACTGTTTTTT. The rearrangement links TRBV29-1 to TRBJ1-4, with 10 bases lining up with TRBD1. The germline CDR1 and CDR2 sequences are SQVTM and ANQGSEA. V gave up 6 bases and J gave up 7 bases; unmatched junction bases: 8. The CDR3 runs to 14 residues.

The chain carries TRBV30 and TRBJ2-7; D not resolved. Trimming shortened V by 0 bases and J by 6 bases, and 12 bases separated the two germline ends. The CDR3 spans 13 residues. Per the germline V gene, CDR1 is GTSNPN and CDR2 is SVGIG (reference sequence). The CDR3: CAWSVHWVGEQYF. CDR3 coding DNA: TGTGCCTGGAGTGTACATTGGGTTGGCGAGCAGTACTTC.

CDR3 DNA: TGTGCCAGCAGCTTAGGTGACAAGTCTAACTATGGCTACACCTTC. It is translated as CASSLGDKSNYGYTF. The chain employs TRBV11-1 and TRBJ1-2; D remains ambiguous. CDR1 SGHAT and CDR2 FQDESV come from the germline V gene (reference sequence). Trimming took 1 base from V and 0 from J, leaving 9 bases between them. The CDR3 extends over 15 amino acids.

The chain employs TRBV19 and TRBJ2-7; the match to TRBD1 covers 10 bases. J was trimmed by 3 bases and V by 4 bases; bases with no gene match: 3. The CDR3 is 14 amino acids. The germline CDR1 and CDR2 sequences are LNHDA and SQIVND (reference sequence). CDR3 sequence: CASSRQGARYEQYF. The CDR3 region has the DNA TGTGCCAGTAGTAGACAGGGGGCCCGCTACGAGCAGTACTTC.